A selection of T cell receptor beta chains follows, all from one sample in a study of T cells in localized non-small cell lung cancer. Libraries were prepared by immunoSEQ multiplex PCR; TCRdb keeps only in-frame clonotypes and omits some of them. The table has about 52,000 clones, approximately 86% seen once. The sample consisted of PBMCs, taken before any cancer treatment. The receptor set was obtained from a female donor with stage II lung adenocarcinoma. Each CDR3 is given with its conserved first and last residue. D genes are given only for firm matches. Clone size, where shown, is once, few, many, or a class for clones that have expanded.

cdr3_aa | cdr3_nt | cdr3_length | j_call | clone_size | v_call | d_call
CASSRTGNQETQYF | TGTGCCAGTAGCAGGACGGGGAACCAAGAGACCCAGTACTTC | 14 | TRBJ2-5 | NA | TRBV19 | NA
CAWSTSGGSYEQYF | TGTGCCTGGAGCACTAGCGGGGGCTCCTACGAGCAGTACTTC | 14 | TRBJ2-7 | NA | TRBV30 | TRBD2
CASSSDGAGTQYF | TGTGCCAGCAGCTCCGATGGCGCGGGTACGCAGTATTTT | 13 | TRBJ2-3 | NA | TRBV7-3 | NA
CASSADTNQPQHF | TGTGCCAGCAGCGCGGACACAAATCAGCCCCAGCATTTT | 13 | TRBJ1-5 | NA | TRBV5-4 | NA
CASSGHTSGGHNEQFF | TGTGCCAGCAGTGGTCATACTAGCGGGGGCCACAATGAGCAGTTCTTC | 16 | TRBJ2-1 | once | TRBV2 | TRBD2
CASSIQGNTYNEQFF | TGTGCCAGTAGTATTCAGGGTAATACCTACAATGAGCAGTTCTTC | 15 | TRBJ2-1 | NA | TRBV19 | NA
CASSGGQGGGNEKLFF | TGTGCCAGCAGTGGCGGTCAGGGTGGGGGAAATGAAAAACTGTTTTTT | 16 | TRBJ1-4 | NA | TRBV6-1 | NA
CASRDYRDRALNTEAFF | TGTGCCAGCAGGGACTACCGGGACAGAGCATTGAACACTGAAGCTTTCTTT | 17 | TRBJ1-1 | NA | TRBV7-6 | TRBD1
CASSLGRSNYGYTF | TGTGCCAGCAGCTTAGGGAGGTCGAACTATGGCTACACCTTC | 14 | TRBJ1-2 | NA | TRBV11-2 | NA
CASSTGTPSEGGNQPQHF | TGTGCCAGTAGTACAGGGACCCCTTCCGAAGGCGGCAATCAGCCCCAGCATTTT | 18 | TRBJ1-5 | NA | TRBV19 | NA
CASSVTDSYEQYF | TGTGCCAGCAGCGTTACAGACTCCTACGAGCAGTACTTC | 13 | TRBJ2-7 | NA | TRBV9 | NA
CASSQGQGSSEQYF | TGCGCCAGCAGCCAGGGACAGGGTTCATCCGAGCAGTACTTC | 14 | TRBJ2-7 | NA | TRBV5-1 | TRBD1
CATSRDAGISYNEQFF | TGTGCCACCAGCAGAGATGCAGGGATCTCCTACAATGAGCAGTTCTTC | 16 | TRBJ2-1 | once | TRBV15 | NA
CASSEGGRGKNIQYF | TGTGCCAGCAGTGAAGGGGGGCGCGGCAAAAACATTCAGTACTTC | 15 | TRBJ2-4 | NA | TRBV6-1 | NA
CASSVPARGGLSYNEQFF | TGTGCCAGCAGCGTTCCGGCGCGGGGGGGTTTGTCCTACAATGAGCAGTTCTTC | 18 | TRBJ2-1 | NA | TRBV9 | TRBD2
CASSELGGGRETQYF | TGTGCCAGCAGTGAATTAGGCGGGGGGAGGGAGACCCAGTACTTC | 15 | TRBJ2-5 | NA | TRBV25-1 | TRBD2
CASSQGEGGAYGYTF | TGCGCCAGCAGCCAAGGAGAGGGGGGAGCCTATGGCTACACCTTC | 15 | TRBJ1-2 | NA | TRBV4-1 | NA